The clone carrying this T cell receptor (beta chain) showed up just a few times. What it binds is unknown. The V and J ends lost 0 bases and 4 bases respectively, with 14 bases between them. The CDR3 runs to 15 residues. Germline values: CDR1 SGHDT, CDR2 YYEEEE. These data are taken from a study of blood T cells in healthy people across ages. General study findings and limits: Possibly confounding the expanded clonotype changes was the fact that donor CMV status was unknown.

The draw of peripheral blood yielded ten milliliters from each donor. RNA extraction gave at least 5.5 micrograms of total RNA per sample. Combining a sample-barcoded 5' primer with a J-beta primer mix, a second PCR ran for 7 to 11 cycles. TCRdb fed the 5' RACE reads into MiXCR, producing one record per CDR3 protein. The table records approximately 830,000 distinct CDR3 sequences, around 62% of them present only once. Sequencing was performed on blood. The V gene is TRBV5-6, the J gene TRBJ2-7, with D uncertain. The clonotype comes from a man aged 25-45 years in good health. The CDR3: CASSLAAANPYEQYF. Written as DNA, the CDR3 is TGTGCCAGCAGCTTGGCGGCAGCCAACCCTTACGAGCAGTACTTC.